This T cell receptor beta chain comes out of a study of blood T cells in healthy people across ages. This clonotype showed up just a few times. Primed by a sample-barcoded 5' primer and a J-beta primer mix, a second PCR proceeded for about 6 to 12 cycles. Each CDR3 protein is one row after TCRdb ran MiXCR on the 5' RACE reads. Here the sample spans more than 600,000 distinct CDR3 sequences, 20% to 25% being singletons. These data were also reused for a study on T cells of mothers and their children. That paper notes: Related pairs of mothers and children showed slightly higher, non-significant overlap versus unrelated pairs.

The source material was blood. This receptor was identified in a boy aged 5-17 years in good health.

This CDR3 reads CASSLGMAAINEKLFF. In DNA, the CDR3 is TGTGCCAGCAGTTTAGGGATGGCAGCAATTAATGAAAAACTGTTTTTT. This chain connects TRBV12-3 or TRBV12-4 to TRBJ1-4; D is undetermined. V was shortened by 1 base and J by 4 bases, with 13 bases between the two germline ends. The CDR3 is 16 amino acids.